A selection of T cell receptor beta chains follows, all from one sample in a study of cytomegalovirus exposure and HLA in healthy donors. Libraries were prepared by immunoSEQ multiplex PCR; TCRdb keeps only in-frame clonotypes and omits some of them. There are around 110,000 clones in the sample; around 72% occur only once, and 13% to 15% lies in the top ten. The sequencing input was PBMCs. These receptors were taken from a middle-aged woman in good health and CMV-seropositive. Both conserved end residues are part of each CDR3. D genes are given only for firm matches. Size tells how often a clone was seen (once, few, many) or the class of an expanded clone, and some rows leave it out.

v_gene	d_gene	abundance	j_gene	CDR3aa	CDR3nt
TRBV7-9	TRBD1	.	TRBJ1-2	CASSLEGTGGGYTF	TGTGCCAGCAGCTTAGAAGGGACAGGGGGTGGCTACACCTTC
TRBV7-2	.	.	TRBJ1-2	CASSLGVADYGYTF	TGTGCCAGCAGCTTAGGCGTTGCGGACTATGGCTACACCTTC
TRBV6-6	.	few	TRBJ2-3	CASSYSAGLTDTQYF	TGTGCCAGCAGTTATTCGGCAGGCCTCACAGATACGCAGTATTTT
TRBV5-1	TRBD1	.	TRBJ1-4	CASSLSSRDRATTNEKLFF	TGCGCCAGCAGCTTGTCCTCGAGGGACAGGGCCACAACTAATGAAAAACTGTTTTTT
TRBV2	.	.	TRBJ2-2	CASSEQDTGELFF	TGTGCCAGCTCTGAGCAGGACACCGGGGAGCTGTTTTTT
TRBV6-6	.	.	TRBJ2-2	CASSTYRSTGELFF	TGTGCCAGCAGCACCTACAGGTCCACCGGGGAGCTGTTTTTT
TRBV11-2	TRBD1	.	TRBJ1-1	CASSVDRGTEAFF	TGTGCCAGCAGCGTCGACAGGGGCACTGAAGCTTTCTTT
TRBV10-3	TRBD1	.	TRBJ1-1	CAISAGTGKWKAFF	TGTGCCATCAGTGCCGGGACAGGGAAGTGGAAAGCTTTCTTT
TRBV7-9	TRBD1	.	TRBJ1-4	CASSDTGGNEKLFF	TGTGCCAGCAGCGACACAGGGGGAAATGAAAAACTGTTTTTT
TRBV6-4	TRBD2	.	TRBJ2-2	CASSAGGSTGELFF	TGTGCCAGCAGTGCGGGGGGATCCACCGGGGAGCTGTTTTTT
TRBV6-4	.	.	TRBJ2-1	CASSKSTTGRNNEQFF	TGTGCCAGCAGCAAATCAACGACAGGACGAAACAATGAGCAGTTCTTC
TRBV18	.	.	TRBJ1-2	CASSPKRVGDGYTF	TGTGCCAGCTCACCAAAGAGGGTGGGAGATGGCTACACCTTC
TRBV10-3	.	few	TRBJ2-7	CAISELQESYEQYF	TGTGCCATCAGTGAATTACAGGAATCCTACGAGCAGTACTTC
TRBV29-1	.	few	TRBJ1-1	CSALTQMNTEAFF	TGCAGCGCGCTCACACAAATGAACACTGAAGCTTTCTTT
TRBV9	.	.	TRBJ1-1	CASSVESINTEAFF	TGTGCCAGCAGCGTAGAATCCATCAACACTGAAGCTTTCTTT
TRBV6-6	TRBD2	.	TRBJ2-1	CASSSGTSRVEQFF	TGTGCCAGCAGTTCCGGGACTAGTCGGGTTGAGCAGTTCTTC
TRBV6-1	.	few	TRBJ1-2	CASSEEGGYGYTF	TGTGCCAGCAGTGAAGAAGGCGGCTATGGCTACACCTTC
TRBV30	.	.	TRBJ1-1	CAWSLTGSTEAFF	TGTGCCTGGAGTTTGACAGGATCTACTGAAGCTTTCTTT
TRBV12-5	.	.	TRBJ1-2	CASGLVVYRAGGYGYTF	TGTGCTAGTGGTTTGGTAGTTTATCGGGCCGGGGGCTATGGCTACACCTTC
TRBV25-1	.	.	TRBJ1-2	CASSEAGDRYGYTF	TGTGCCAGCAGTGAGGCAGGGGATCGCTATGGCTACACCTTC
TRBV7-3	.	.	TRBJ1-2	CARAVGYTF	TGTGCCAGGGCGGTCGGCTACACCTTC
TRBV7-8	TRBD2	.	TRBJ2-1	CASSGGSSGGYYNEQFF	TGTGCCAGCAGCGGGGGGTCGAGCGGGGGGTACTACAATGAGCAGTTCTTC
TRBV7-9	TRBD1	.	TRBJ1-2	CASSGGTGGYGYTF	TGTGCCAGCAGCGGAGGGACAGGGGGCTATGGCTACACCTTC
TRBV29-1	.	.	TRBJ2-7	CSVGRDLSYEQYF	TGCAGCGTTGGTAGGGACTTATCCTACGAGCAGTACTTC
TRBV28	.	.	TRBJ1-3	CASNTGSSGNTIYF	TGTGCCAGCAACACAGGGTCCTCTGGAAACACCATATATTTT
TRBV27	.	.	TRBJ2-2	CASSSDPRGTGELFF	TGTGCCAGCAGCTCCGACCCAAGGGGGACCGGGGAGCTGTTTTTT
TRBV7-7	TRBD1	.	TRBJ2-5	CASSLGTTGLETQYF	TGTGCTAGCAGCTTAGGGACGACAGGGCTTGAGACCCAGTACTTC
TRBV27	.	.	TRBJ1-2	CASSLVGRGYGYTF	TGTGCCAGCAGTTTAGTAGGCAGGGGTTATGGCTACACCTTC
TRBV12-5	.	.	TRBJ1-1	CASRQDSQSSEAFF	TGTGCTAGTCGTCAGGACAGCCAGTCCTCTGAAGCTTTCTTT
TRBV30	TRBD1	.	TRBJ1-5	CAWGTVGQPQHF	TGTGCCTGGGGGACAGTTGGACAGCCCCAGCATTTT
TRBV13	.	.	TRBJ1-1	CASSSGRMNTEAFF	TGTGCCAGCAGTTCAGGTCGGATGAACACTGAAGCTTTCTTT
TRBV7-9	.	.	TRBJ1-2	CASSLVGYGYTF	TGTGCCAGCAGCTTAGTCGGCTATGGCTACACCTTC
TRBV30	TRBD1	few	TRBJ2-3	CAWIFTGGIGRDTQYF	TGTGCCTGGATTTTTACAGGGGGTATAGGGCGAGATACGCAGTATTTT
TRBV19	TRBD1	.	TRBJ1-2	CASSMGQGRTNYGYTF	TGTGCCAGTAGTATGGGACAGGGGCGAACTAACTATGGCTACACCTTC
TRBV29-1	.	.	TRBJ2-1	CSVGYRLSSYNEQFF	TGCAGCGTAGGATACAGGCTCAGCTCCTACAATGAGCAGTTCTTC
TRBV5-1	TRBD1	.	TRBJ2-7	CASSGGTGSDEQYF	TGCGCCAGCAGCGGAGGGACAGGGTCGGACGAGCAGTACTTC
TRBV30	.	few	TRBJ2-5	CAWSRDNQETQYF	TGTGCCTGGAGTAGGGACAACCAAGAGACCCAGTACTTC
TRBV10-3	.	once	TRBJ1-6	CAISGRESNSPLHF	TGTGCCATCAGCGGGAGGGAGAGTAATTCACCCCTCCACTTT
TRBV19	TRBD1	.	TRBJ2-7	CASSTGTGGGTYEQYF	TGTGCCAGTAGTACAGGGACAGGGGGCGGAACCTACGAGCAGTACTTC
TRBV19	.	few	TRBJ1-5	CASIDGILPNSNQPQHF	TGTGCCAGTATAGACGGGATTCTGCCGAATAGCAATCAGCCCCAGCATTTT
TRBV6-6	TRBD1	.	TRBJ1-4	CASSYSGQGNEKLFF	TGTGCCAGCAGTTACTCTGGACAGGGTAACGAAAAACTGTTTTTT
TRBV19	.	.	TRBJ1-1	CASSKGWVTEAFF	TGTGCCAGTAGTAAGGGGTGGGTGACTGAAGCTTTCTTT
TRBV6-1	.	.	TRBJ2-7	CASSEFEAPYEQYF	TGTGCCAGCAGTGAATTCGAGGCACCCTACGAGCAGTACTTC
TRBV30	TRBD1	.	TRBJ1-5	CAWSVGGTVNQPQHF	TGTGCCTGGAGTGTAGGCGGGACAGTCAATCAGCCCCAGCATTTT
TRBV19	.	.	TRBJ2-7	CASSIDRAGRSYEQYF	TGTGCCAGTAGTATAGATCGGGCAGGGCGCTCCTACGAGCAGTACTTC
TRBV7-9	.	.	TRBJ2-5	CASSLVREETQYF	TGTGCCAGCAGCTTAGTTCGTGAAGAGACCCAGTACTTC
TRBV9	.	few	TRBJ1-2	CASSTRDSGYTF	TGTGCCAGCAGCACCCGGGACTCTGGCTACACCTTC
TRBV29-1	.	.	TRBJ2-7	CSVEGHYEQYF	TGCAGCGTTGAGGGCCACTACGAGCAGTACTTC
TRBV6-5	TRBD1	.	TRBJ2-2	CASKGQENTGELFF	TGTGCCTCAAAAGGACAGGAGAACACCGGGGAGCTGTTTTTT
TRBV29-1	TRBD1	.	TRBJ2-5	CSVSHTGEETQYF	TGCAGCGTTAGCCATACAGGGGAAGAGACCCAGTACTTC
TRBV5-4	TRBD2	.	TRBJ2-3	CASSSPGLAGDTQYF	TGTGCCAGCAGCTCACCGGGACTAGCGGGGGATACGCAGTATTTT
TRBV7-3	TRBD1	once	TRBJ2-7	CASSQDRGPYEQYF	TGTGCCAGCAGCCAAGACAGGGGACCCTACGAGCAGTACTTC
TRBV6-1	.	.	TRBJ2-2	CASSTGTLNTGELFF	TGTGCCAGCAGCACCGGGACACTTAACACCGGGGAGCTGTTTTTT
TRBV9	TRBD2	.	TRBJ2-5	CASSVLAGGGETQYF	TGTGCCAGCAGCGTACTAGCGGGGGGAGGAGAGACCCAGTACTTC
TRBV6-1	.	.	TRBJ2-7	CASSDTGGPYEQYF	TGTGCCAGCAGTGACACTGGGGGCCCCTACGAGCAGTACTTC
TRBV7-9	TRBD1	few	TRBJ1-1	CASSSRGLFTEAFF	TGTGCCAGCAGCTCAAGGGGGCTCTTCACTGAAGCTTTCTTT
TRBV27	.	few	TRBJ1-2	CASSSRIGGYGYTF	TGTGCCAGCAGTTCGAGGATAGGGGGCTATGGCTACACCTTC
TRBV5-4	TRBD2	few	TRBJ2-1	CASSASGGAYYNEQFF	TGTGCCAGCAGCGCTAGCGGGGGGGCCTATTACAATGAGCAGTTCTTC
TRBV6-1	TRBD1	once	TRBJ1-4	CASSSQGARDEKLFF	TGTGCCAGCAGTTCCCAGGGGGCTCGGGATGAAAAACTGTTTTTT
TRBV19	.	.	TRBJ1-1	CASTNGQGNTEAFF	TGTGCCAGTACCAATGGTCAGGGGAACACTGAAGCTTTCTTT